This TCR beta chain is from a study of blood T cell repertoires in COVID-19. Study overall: Sites across the United States, Italy and Spain contributed samples from acute and convalescent COVID-19.

Trimming stripped 1 base from V and 0 bases from J, with 13 bases between. The CDR3 sequence is 17 residues long. Per germline, CDR1 LGHNT and CDR2 FRNRAP. The protocol was immunoSEQ multiplex PCR, while the TCRdb copy is restricted to in-frame clones and leaves out a portion. This repertoire shows fewer than 350,000 clones, roughly 89% found once; its top ten account for 1.5% to 2%. The gene calls are TRBV12-5 and TRBJ1-3; D call uncertain. The specimen was PBMCs or T cells enriched from blood (not recorded which). The TCR sequence derives from a woman aged 35 to 49 who had recovered from COVID-19. This chain's CDR3 is CASGLASTTYSGNTIYF. The CDR3 nucleotides are TGTGCTAGTGGTTTGGCGTCGACAACATACTCTGGAAACACCATATATTTT.